This TCR beta chain was identified in a study of blood T cell repertoires in COVID-19 (dated by TCRdb to the early 2020s). Turning to the overall study: Samples from collaborators originated in the United States, Italy and Spain and spanned both the acute and convalescent phases of COVID-19. The material from the prospective study consisted of cDNA or gDNA derived from T cells, B-cell-depleted T cells, or PBMCs. The dataset comprised deeply sampled blood TCRbeta repertoires from subjects exposed to, actively infected with, or recovered from COVID-19. Where HLA class I and class II types were available, the types were taken from metadata supplied by the sample provider, not from assay-based typing. Sample metadata almost always included a de-identified subject ID, COVID-19 status, age in years and sex. Samples were obtained from the ongoing ImmuneRACE study (first 160 participants) and from some 1,300 subjects provided by 6 global collaborators. A freely available public database, intended as a resource for researchers studying the immune response to SARS-CoV-2, is where the repertoires were released.

With respect to this clone: Its antigen specificity is not known. There are no base qualities to consult, and no much larger clone falls within one base.

V is pared back by 7 bases and J by 3 bases, with 9 bases lying between the germline termini. Taken from the germline V gene (reference sequence), the CDR1 and CDR2 loops are LNHDA and SQIVND. CDR3 length: 12 amino acids, cysteine to phenylalanine. Only the CDR3 DNA stays, 36 bases, in frame from base 1. The paper as a whole reports these results and caveats: Clinical and demographic metadata were provided uncurated, with the amount varying by source and participant.

Collaborating institutions collected whole blood in K2EDTA tubes following their own protocols. Collaborator samples were shipped for TCRbeta analysis as frozen whole blood, isolated PBMCs, or DNA extracted from either sample type. The immunoSEQ Assay, a bias-controlled multiplex PCR, was used to amplify TCRbeta CDR3 regions from genomic DNA. The published analysis was carried out like this. The number of nucleated cells in each sample was estimated from the amplification of reference gene primers within the assay. To quantify the absolute abundance of each unique TCRbeta CDR3 rearrangement, sequence reads were collapsed and filtered. For each sample, productive Simpson clonality was calculated by taking the square root of Simpson's diversity index across productive rearrangements. The clones in this table, taken by TCRdb from immuneACCESS, are in-frame only. Not every clone is retained; where verified, under half of the shortfall comes from an unresolved V gene, and the cause of the rest is unknown. V, J and clone size were drawn from that table, and D and trimming were deduced from the DNA. The sample table records around 97,000 clones; about 80% of these occur just once. The top ten clonotypes cover about 10% of the sample.

This receptor was identified in a man between 65 and 85 years old with acute or convalescent COVID-19. Recombination joined TRBV19 with TRBJ1-1; confidence is insufficient to name the D gene. Material for sequencing was peripheral blood. In nucleotide form, the sequence is TGTGCCAGTACCTTCGGGGACACTGAAGCTTTCTTT. Its translation reads: CASTFGDTEAFF.